There are a few counts of the clone carrying this T cell receptor beta chain. The target antigen is unknown. TCRdb recomputed calls from the 5' RACE reads with MiXCR, one row per CDR3 protein. Among 400,000 to 650,000 distinct CDR3 sequences listed, roughly a fifth were seen once. This entry comes from a study of identical twins. General study results and limits: A lower insertion count was a feature of abundant cord blood beta clonotypes, with no such feature in memory repertoires. Because invariant MAIT and iNKT cells could be present, zero-insertion analyses could be partly confounded.

Germline trimming cut 4 bases from V and 5 bases from J; bases unmatched to any gene: 8. CDR1 SGHRS and CDR2 YFSETQ come from the germline V gene. The CDR3 extends over 15 amino acids. This sample also appeared in a second study, on T cells expressing NK-cell markers. Per that study: Similarly, these clonotypes led the CD3+CD56-NKG2C+ fraction as well in a few donors.

The TCR comes from a woman between 18 and 29 years old in good health. The sequenced sample was CD4+ T cells sorted from blood. The J gene is TRBJ2-1, the V gene TRBV5-1; 8 bases fit TRBD1. CDR3 sequence reads: CASSPGQDPDNEQFF. For the CDR3, the DNA is TGCGCCAGCAGCCCGGGACAGGACCCAGACAATGAGCAGTTCTTC.